The rows below give T cell receptor beta chains drawn from one sample of a study of cytomegalovirus exposure and HLA in healthy donors. TCRdb keeps only in-frame clones here, not all; method: immunoSEQ multiplex PCR. The data hold about 180,000 clones, with about 80% observed a single time. Sequencing was done on a sample of PBMCs. The receptors were gathered from a young woman in good health and CMV-seronegative. The CDR3 runs from the conserved cysteine through the conserved F or W. Fields, in order: J gene, D gene, V gene, CDR3 length, clone size, CDR3 protein, CDR3 DNA. The D gene is left open where the match is weak. Size values are once, few and many counts, or a class for expanded clones, and some rows have none.

j_call: TRBJ2-7; d_call: TRBD2; v_call: TRBV5-1; cdr3_length: 16; clone_size: .; cdr3_aa: CASRKGLAGADYEQYF; cdr3_nt: TGCGCCAGCAGGAAGGGACTAGCGGGGGCCGACTACGAGCAGTACTTC
j_call: TRBJ2-3; d_call: TRBD1; v_call: TRBV28; cdr3_length: 16; clone_size: .; cdr3_aa: CASSLPGEGAHYTQYF; cdr3_nt: TGTGCCAGCAGTTTACCCGGAGAGGGGGCCCATTATACGCAGTATTTT
j_call: TRBJ1-5; d_call: TRBD1; v_call: TRBV7-2; cdr3_length: 14; clone_size: few; cdr3_aa: CASSRDSPGQPQHF; cdr3_nt: TGTGCCAGCAGTCGGGACAGCCCGGGTCAGCCCCAGCATTTT
j_call: TRBJ2-7; d_call: .; v_call: TRBV6-6; cdr3_length: 12; clone_size: .; cdr3_aa: CAIRQDSYEQYF; cdr3_nt: TGTGCCATCCGACAGGACTCCTACGAGCAGTACTTC
j_call: TRBJ2-7; d_call: .; v_call: TRBV19; cdr3_length: 14; clone_size: .; cdr3_aa: CASSFGTGSYEQYF; cdr3_nt: TGTGCCAGTAGCTTCGGGACTGGGTCCTACGAGCAGTACTTC
j_call: TRBJ1-2; d_call: TRBD1; v_call: TRBV7-2; cdr3_length: 17; clone_size: .; cdr3_aa: CASSFTRGDRGRYGYTF; cdr3_nt: TGTGCCAGCAGCTTTACACGGGGTGACAGGGGGCGCTATGGCTACACCTTC
j_call: TRBJ2-7; d_call: .; v_call: TRBV7-9; cdr3_length: 12; clone_size: once; cdr3_aa: CASSLGRFEQYF; cdr3_nt: TGTGCCAGCAGCCTAGGGCGGTTCGAGCAGTACTTC
j_call: TRBJ1-5; d_call: TRBD1; v_call: TRBV19; cdr3_length: 13; clone_size: .; cdr3_aa: CASSDTGDQPQHF; cdr3_nt: TGTGCCAGTAGTGACACAGGGGACCAGCCCCAGCATTTT
j_call: TRBJ2-7; d_call: TRBD1; v_call: TRBV9; cdr3_length: 14; clone_size: .; cdr3_aa: CASSVEQGPLEQYF; cdr3_nt: TGTGCCAGCAGCGTAGAACAGGGGCCCCTGGAGCAGTACTTC
j_call: TRBJ1-1; d_call: TRBD1; v_call: TRBV7-2; cdr3_length: 15; clone_size: .; cdr3_aa: CASSHPRDRETEAFF; cdr3_nt: TGTGCCAGCAGCCACCCGCGGGACAGGGAAACTGAAGCTTTCTTT
j_call: TRBJ1-1; d_call: .; v_call: TRBV7-9; cdr3_length: 13; clone_size: .; cdr3_aa: CASSLALGTEAFF; cdr3_nt: TGTGCCAGCAGCTTAGCGCTAGGCACTGAAGCTTTCTTT
j_call: TRBJ1-1; d_call: .; v_call: TRBV7-6; cdr3_length: 16; clone_size: .; cdr3_aa: CASSFDFNSWNTEAFF; cdr3_nt: TGTGCCAGCAGCTTCGATTTCAACAGTTGGAACACTGAAGCTTTCTTT
j_call: TRBJ1-5; d_call: .; v_call: TRBV2; cdr3_length: 12; clone_size: few; cdr3_aa: CASSDQQGDKHF; cdr3_nt: TGTGCCAGCAGTGATCAACAGGGTGACAAGCATTTT
j_call: TRBJ2-2; d_call: .; v_call: TRBV9; cdr3_length: 16; clone_size: .; cdr3_aa: CASSQDSFFLPGELFF; cdr3_nt: TGTGCCAGCAGTCAGGACAGTTTCTTCTTGCCCGGGGAGCTGTTTTTT
j_call: TRBJ1-6; d_call: .; v_call: TRBV5-1; cdr3_length: 17; clone_size: .; cdr3_aa: CASSLAPARMGNSPLHF; cdr3_nt: TGCGCCAGCAGCTTGGCCCCGGCACGGATGGGCAATTCACCCCTCCACTTT
j_call: TRBJ1-3; d_call: .; v_call: TRBV30; cdr3_length: 15; clone_size: .; cdr3_aa: CAWDTIGGSGNTIYF; cdr3_nt: TGTGCCTGGGATACCATCGGCGGCTCTGGAAACACCATATATTTT
j_call: TRBJ1-5; d_call: .; v_call: TRBV9; cdr3_length: 15; clone_size: .; cdr3_aa: CASSVRGGSNQPQHF; cdr3_nt: TGTGCCAGCAGCGTAAGGGGTGGCAGCAATCAGCCCCAGCATTTT
j_call: TRBJ1-1; d_call: .; v_call: TRBV10-3; cdr3_length: 14; clone_size: .; cdr3_aa: CAISTGNMNTEAFF; cdr3_nt: TGTGCCATCAGTACAGGGAACATGAACACTGAAGCTTTCTTT
j_call: TRBJ2-5; d_call: TRBD1; v_call: TRBV11-3; cdr3_length: 18; clone_size: .; cdr3_aa: CASIKGTGGRGAQETQYF; cdr3_nt: TGTGCCAGCATCAAGGGGACAGGGGGAAGAGGGGCCCAAGAGACCCAGTACTTC
j_call: TRBJ2-5; d_call: TRBD2; v_call: TRBV9; cdr3_length: 14; clone_size: .; cdr3_aa: CASSPGLAVETQYF; cdr3_nt: TGTGCCAGCAGCCCAGGACTAGCGGTAGAGACCCAGTACTTC
j_call: TRBJ1-2; d_call: .; v_call: TRBV5-6; cdr3_length: 13; clone_size: .; cdr3_aa: CASSLGGIESYTF; cdr3_nt: TGTGCCAGCAGCTTGGGAGGGATTGAAAGCTACACCTTC
j_call: TRBJ1-1; d_call: .; v_call: TRBV7-3; cdr3_length: 15; clone_size: .; cdr3_aa: CASSLMAGRNTEAFF; cdr3_nt: TGTGCCAGCAGCTTAATGGCGGGGAGGAACACTGAAGCTTTCTTT
j_call: TRBJ2-2; d_call: .; v_call: TRBV21-1; cdr3_length: 14; clone_size: .; cdr3_aa: CASSKVGGTGELFF; cdr3_nt: TGTGCCAGCAGCAAAGTGGGGGGGACCGGGGAGCTGTTTTTT
j_call: TRBJ1-6; d_call: .; v_call: TRBV5-1; cdr3_length: 15; clone_size: .; cdr3_aa: CASSETTGTGSPLHF; cdr3_nt: TGCGCCAGCAGCGAAACGACAGGTACTGGTTCACCCCTCCACTTT
j_call: TRBJ1-5; d_call: .; v_call: TRBV6-4; cdr3_length: 14; clone_size: .; cdr3_aa: CASSEHPSNQPQHF; cdr3_nt: TGTGCCAGCAGTGAACATCCTAGCAATCAGCCCCAGCATTTT
j_call: TRBJ2-3; d_call: .; v_call: TRBV7-2; cdr3_length: 12; clone_size: .; cdr3_aa: CASSANFDTQYF; cdr3_nt: TGTGCCAGCAGCGCAAACTTTGATACGCAGTATTTT
j_call: TRBJ2-2; d_call: .; v_call: TRBV7-6; cdr3_length: 16; clone_size: .; cdr3_aa: CASSFLAHTSTGELFF; cdr3_nt: TGTGCCAGCAGCTTTCTAGCGCATACTAGCACCGGGGAGCTGTTTTTT
j_call: TRBJ1-5; d_call: TRBD1; v_call: TRBV4-3; cdr3_length: 15; clone_size: few; cdr3_aa: CASRRDRLSNQPQHF; cdr3_nt: TGCGCCAGCAGGCGGGACAGGCTTAGCAATCAGCCCCAGCATTTT
j_call: TRBJ1-6; d_call: .; v_call: TRBV10-3; cdr3_length: 14; clone_size: .; cdr3_aa: CAISERDIDSPLHF; cdr3_nt: TGTGCCATCAGTGAACGAGATATCGATTCACCCCTCCACTTT
j_call: TRBJ1-5; d_call: .; v_call: TRBV6-5; cdr3_length: 14; clone_size: .; cdr3_aa: CASSVLGLSQPQHF; cdr3_nt: TGTGCCAGCAGTGTGTTGGGGCTTAGTCAGCCCCAGCATTTT
j_call: TRBJ1-3; d_call: .; v_call: TRBV30; cdr3_length: 12; clone_size: .; cdr3_aa: CAGGSTGNTIYF; cdr3_nt: TGTGCCGGAGGATCTACTGGAAACACCATATATTTT
j_call: TRBJ1-1; d_call: .; v_call: TRBV4-3; cdr3_length: 14; clone_size: .; cdr3_aa: CASSQDRGTGEAFF; cdr3_nt: TGCGCCAGCAGCCAAGACAGAGGAACTGGTGAAGCTTTCTTT
j_call: TRBJ2-7; d_call: TRBD2; v_call: TRBV6-5; cdr3_length: 15; clone_size: .; cdr3_aa: CASSLSSSGGSEQYF; cdr3_nt: TGTGCCAGCAGCCTGTCCAGTAGCGGGGGAAGCGAGCAGTACTTC
j_call: TRBJ2-4; d_call: TRBD1; v_call: TRBV19; cdr3_length: 17; clone_size: .; cdr3_aa: CASSTHGTELAKNIQYF; cdr3_nt: TGTGCCAGTAGTACCCATGGGACAGAACTAGCCAAAAACATTCAGTACTTC
j_call: TRBJ2-2; d_call: TRBD2; v_call: TRBV25-1; cdr3_length: 17; clone_size: .; cdr3_aa: CASSESKGREAAGELFF; cdr3_nt: TGTGCCAGCAGTGAATCGAAAGGCCGGGAGGCCGCCGGGGAGCTGTTTTTT
j_call: TRBJ2-2; d_call: TRBD2; v_call: TRBV6-4; cdr3_length: 15; clone_size: .; cdr3_aa: CASTAGTTPPGRLFF; cdr3_nt: TGTGCCAGCACCGCCGGGACTACCCCACCGGGGAGGCTGTTTTTT
j_call: TRBJ2-7; d_call: .; v_call: TRBV2; cdr3_length: 15; clone_size: .; cdr3_aa: CASSSGTPSSYEQYF; cdr3_nt: TGTGCCAGCAGCTCCGGGACTCCTAGCTCCTACGAGCAGTACTTC
j_call: TRBJ1-6; d_call: .; v_call: TRBV7-8; cdr3_length: 17; clone_size: .; cdr3_aa: CASSPNRMSSYNSPLHF; cdr3_nt: TGTGCCAGCAGCCCCAACAGGATGAGCTCCTATAATTCACCCCTCCACTTT
j_call: TRBJ2-2; d_call: .; v_call: TRBV4-3; cdr3_length: 16; clone_size: few; cdr3_aa: CASSQFRLLNTGELFF; cdr3_nt: TGCGCCAGCAGCCAGTTCAGACTTCTCAACACCGGGGAGCTGTTTTTT
j_call: TRBJ2-2; d_call: .; v_call: TRBV7-2; cdr3_length: 14; clone_size: .; cdr3_aa: CASSLQAGAGELFF; cdr3_nt: TGTGCCAGCAGCTTACAGGCGGGTGCCGGGGAGCTGTTTTTT
j_call: TRBJ2-7; d_call: TRBD2; v_call: TRBV5-1; cdr3_length: 16; clone_size: .; cdr3_aa: CASSLGSGGRTYEQYF; cdr3_nt: TGCGCCAGCAGCTTGGGGAGCGGGGGGCGAACCTACGAGCAGTACTTC
j_call: TRBJ1-4; d_call: .; v_call: TRBV29-1; cdr3_length: 13; clone_size: .; cdr3_aa: CSVGTGINEKLFF; cdr3_nt: TGCAGCGTTGGTACAGGGATTAATGAAAAACTGTTTTTT
j_call: TRBJ1-1; d_call: .; v_call: TRBV10-2; cdr3_length: 15; clone_size: .; cdr3_aa: CASSHRELMNTEAFF; cdr3_nt: TGCGCCAGCAGCCACAGGGAACTAATGAACACTGAAGCTTTCTTT
j_call: TRBJ2-7; d_call: TRBD1; v_call: TRBV15; cdr3_length: 16; clone_size: few; cdr3_aa: CATSRDYTGVTYEQYF; cdr3_nt: TGTGCCACCAGCAGGGATTATACAGGGGTTACCTACGAGCAGTACTTC
j_call: TRBJ2-7; d_call: .; v_call: TRBV4-1; cdr3_length: 15; clone_size: .; cdr3_aa: CASSQEGREINEQYF; cdr3_nt: TGCGCCAGCAGCCAAGAGGGCCGGGAAATTAACGAGCAGTACTTC
j_call: TRBJ2-7; d_call: TRBD2; v_call: TRBV5-1; cdr3_length: 16; clone_size: .; cdr3_aa: CASSPPGTSGVDEQYF; cdr3_nt: TGCGCCAGCAGCCCCCCCGGGACTAGCGGGGTGGACGAGCAGTACTTC
j_call: TRBJ2-7; d_call: TRBD1; v_call: TRBV5-1; cdr3_length: 14; clone_size: once; cdr3_aa: CASSPSGQVYEQYF; cdr3_nt: TGCGCCAGCAGCCCCTCGGGACAGGTCTACGAGCAGTACTTC
j_call: TRBJ1-3; d_call: .; v_call: TRBV7-9; cdr3_length: 16; clone_size: once; cdr3_aa: CASSLGPGSPGNTIYF; cdr3_nt: TGTGCCAGCAGCTTAGGCCCGGGGTCTCCTGGAAACACCATATATTTT
j_call: TRBJ1-5; d_call: .; v_call: TRBV5-5; cdr3_length: 16; clone_size: few; cdr3_aa: CASSQNTPGVNQPQHF; cdr3_nt: TGTGCCAGCAGCCAAAACACTCCAGGGGTAAATCAGCCCCAGCATTTT
j_call: TRBJ2-3; d_call: .; v_call: TRBV6-1; cdr3_length: 14; clone_size: .; cdr3_aa: CASSEGGRTDTQYF; cdr3_nt: TGTGCCAGCAGTGAGGGGGGGCGCACAGATACGCAGTATTTT
j_call: TRBJ1-1; d_call: .; v_call: TRBV30; cdr3_length: 13; clone_size: .; cdr3_aa: CAWRGRGYTEAFF; cdr3_nt: TGTGCCTGGAGAGGCCGGGGTTACACTGAAGCTTTCTTT
j_call: TRBJ1-1; d_call: .; v_call: TRBV4-1; cdr3_length: 15; clone_size: few; cdr3_aa: CASSQLMEGHTEAFF; cdr3_nt: TGCGCCAGCAGCCAGCTGATGGAGGGGCACACTGAAGCTTTCTTT
j_call: TRBJ1-2; d_call: TRBD1; v_call: TRBV5-4; cdr3_length: 14; clone_size: .; cdr3_aa: CASSHGDRVGGYTF; cdr3_nt: TGTGCCAGCAGCCACGGGGACAGGGTAGGGGGCTACACCTTC
j_call: TRBJ2-7; d_call: TRBD2; v_call: TRBV6-5; cdr3_length: 16; clone_size: once; cdr3_aa: CASSSRLAGGPYEQYF; cdr3_nt: TGTGCCAGCAGTTCCCGACTAGCGGGGGGTCCCTACGAGCAGTACTTC
j_call: TRBJ1-3; d_call: .; v_call: TRBV7-8; cdr3_length: 17; clone_size: .; cdr3_aa: CASSLEVSLSSGNTIYF; cdr3_nt: TGTGCCAGCAGCTTAGAAGTCTCCCTCAGCTCTGGAAACACCATATATTTT
j_call: TRBJ2-5; d_call: .; v_call: TRBV29-1; cdr3_length: 15; clone_size: .; cdr3_aa: CSASSGTSPGETQYF; cdr3_nt: TGCAGCGCCTCCTCCGGGACAAGCCCGGGGGAGACCCAGTACTTC
j_call: TRBJ1-5; d_call: TRBD1; v_call: TRBV6-1; cdr3_length: 14; clone_size: .; cdr3_aa: CASSVQGDNQPQHF; cdr3_nt: TGTGCCAGCAGTGTACAGGGGGATAATCAGCCCCAGCATTTT